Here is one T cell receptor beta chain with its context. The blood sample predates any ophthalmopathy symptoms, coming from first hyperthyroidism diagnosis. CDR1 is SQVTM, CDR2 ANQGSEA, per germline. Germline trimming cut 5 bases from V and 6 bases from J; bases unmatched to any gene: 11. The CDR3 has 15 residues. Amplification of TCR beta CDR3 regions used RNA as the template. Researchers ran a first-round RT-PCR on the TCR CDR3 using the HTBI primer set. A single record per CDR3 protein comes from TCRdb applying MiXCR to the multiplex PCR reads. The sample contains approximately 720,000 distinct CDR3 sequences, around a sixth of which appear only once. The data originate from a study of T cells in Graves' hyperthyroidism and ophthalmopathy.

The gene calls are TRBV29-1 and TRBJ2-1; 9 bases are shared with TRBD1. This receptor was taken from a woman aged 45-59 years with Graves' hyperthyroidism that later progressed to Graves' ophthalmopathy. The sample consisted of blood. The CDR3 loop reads CSVLGRDRVINEQFF. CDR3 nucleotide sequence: TGCAGCGTTCTGGGGAGGGACAGGGTCATCAATGAGCAGTTCTTC.